This TCR beta chain originates from a study of blood T cell repertoires in COVID-19. At the level of the study: COVID-19 samples from acute and convalescent phases originated in the United States, Italy and Spain. Sample material is recorded as cDNA or gDNA derived from T cells, B-cell-depleted T cells, or PBMCs.

This table comes from immunoSEQ multiplex PCR, and its TCRdb copy is limited to in-frame clones, with some not included. The data show about 270,000 clones, 85% to 90% seen once. This CDR3 contains 12 residues. V dropped 2 bases and J dropped 11 bases, with 13 bases sitting between them. Germline CDR1 SGHKS, CDR2 YYEKEE (reference sequence). This chain uses TRBV5-5 with TRBJ1-1, with D hard to call. Material for sequencing was PBMCs or T cells enriched from blood (not recorded which). This sequence originates from a man between 18 and 29 years old who had recovered from COVID-19. DNA for the CDR3: TGTGCCAGCAGCTTAGACACCCGGAGGGCTTTCTTT. Its protein product is CASSLDTRRAFF.